The rows below give T cell receptor beta chains drawn from one sample of a study of T cell repertoires in cytomegalovirus infection. Each CDR3 protein gets one entry after TCRdb re-called the reads with MiXCR. Seen here are 200,000 to 250,000 distinct CDR3 sequences, 9% to 15% observed once, and the top ten hold 1.5% to 2%. The sample taken for sequencing was PBMCs. These receptors all come from a human donor in good health (CMV status not recorded). Some clones in this sample may be carry-over from other donors' samples. The CDR3 runs from the conserved cysteine through the conserved F or W. The order of the fields is D gene, clone size, J gene, V gene, CDR3 protein, CDR3 DNA. The D gene is left open where the match is weak. Where a row states a size, it is once, few, many or the class of an expanded clone; other rows omit it.

D: TRBD1; size: few; J: TRBJ2-4; V: TRBV5-5; CDR3: CASSDFRDRTAKNIQYF; DNA: TGTGCCAGCAGCGACTTCCGGGACAGGACAGCCAAAAACATTCAGTACTTC
D: NA; size: NA; J: TRBJ2-2; V: TRBV2; CDR3: CASSRWRLENTGELFF; DNA: TGTGCCAGCAGTCGCTGGAGGCTAGAAAACACCGGGGAGCTGTTTTTT
D: NA; size: many; J: TRBJ1-2; V: TRBV11-3; CDR3: CASSSTPDGYTF; DNA: TGTGCCAGCAGCTCCACCCCCGATGGCTACACCTTC
D: TRBD2; size: few; J: TRBJ2-2; V: TRBV7-2; CDR3: CASSLQRGTGELFF; DNA: TGTGCCAGCAGCTTACAGCGGGGGACCGGGGAGCTGTTTTTT
D: NA; size: NA; J: TRBJ2-5; V: TRBV6-2/TRBV6-3; CDR3: CASSWGTGQELAQYF; DNA: TGTGCCAGCAGTTGGGGGACTGGCCAAGAGCTAGCCCAGTACTTC
D: NA; size: few; J: TRBJ2-1; V: TRBV29-1; CDR3: CSAEGGGRDEQFF; DNA: TGCAGCGCGGAAGGAGGGGGCCGCGATGAGCAGTTCTTC
D: TRBD1; size: few; J: TRBJ1-6; V: TRBV19; CDR3: CASSISTGMNSPLHF; DNA: TGTGCCAGTAGTATTTCGACAGGGATGAATTCACCCCTCCACTTT
D: NA; size: many; J: TRBJ2-2; V: TRBV7-2; CDR3: CASSLVRGRTGELFF; DNA: TGTGCCAGCAGCTTAGTCAGGGGCAGAACCGGGGAGCTGTTTTTT
D: NA; size: few; J: TRBJ1-1; V: TRBV25-1; CDR3: CASTNDREGTEAFF; DNA: TGTGCCAGCACAAACGACCGGGAGGGCACTGAAGCTTTCTTT
D: NA; size: few; J: TRBJ2-7; V: TRBV4-1; CDR3: CASSRGTDSYEQYF; DNA: TGCGCCAGCAGCCGGGGAACAGACTCCTACGAGCAGTACTTC
D: NA; size: many; J: TRBJ2-1; V: TRBV5-4; CDR3: CASSLGSASGNEQFF; DNA: TGTGCCAGCAGCTTGGGCTCTGCTTCCGGCAATGAGCAGTTCTTC
D: NA; size: NA; J: TRBJ1-2; V: TRBV25-1; CDR3: CASSESGTSYGYTF; DNA: TGTGCCAGCAGTGAATCCGGGACGAGCTATGGCTACACCTTC
D: NA; size: many; J: TRBJ1-1; V: TRBV6-5; CDR3: CASSLKGGMNTEAFF; DNA: TGTGCCAGCAGTTTGAAGGGGGGTATGAACACTGAAGCTTTCTTT
D: TRBD1; size: many; J: TRBJ1-1; V: TRBV12-3/TRBV12-4; CDR3: CASSPNQGVTEAFF; DNA: TGTGCCAGCAGTCCGAACCAGGGGGTCACTGAAGCTTTCTTT
D: TRBD1; size: NA; J: TRBJ1-3; V: TRBV7-6; CDR3: CASSFGGTASGNTIYF; DNA: TGTGCCAGCAGTTTTGGCGGGACAGCCTCTGGAAACACCATATATTTT
D: NA; size: few; J: TRBJ1-1; V: TRBV28; CDR3: CASSFSSGLGNTEAFF; DNA: TGTGCCAGCAGTTTTTCCTCGGGACTAGGGAACACTGAAGCTTTCTTT
D: TRBD1; size: NA; J: TRBJ2-7; V: TRBV6-5; CDR3: CASSYSTGTGEYEQYF; DNA: TGTGCCAGCAGTTACTCGACTGGGACAGGGGAGTACGAGCAGTACTTC
D: NA; size: NA; J: TRBJ1-4; V: TRBV5-4; CDR3: CASSLTGLANEKLFF; DNA: TGTGCCAGCAGCTTAACAGGGTTGGCTAATGAAAAACTGTTTTTT
D: NA; size: few; J: TRBJ1-5; V: TRBV30; CDR3: CAWSPSGANQPQHF; DNA: TGTGCCTGGAGCCCCTCGGGTGCCAATCAGCCCCAGCATTTT
D: NA; size: NA; J: TRBJ2-2; V: TRBV19; CDR3: CASSRQGEDTGELFF; DNA: TGTGCCAGTAGTAGGCAGGGTGAAGACACCGGGGAGCTGTTTTTT
D: NA; size: few; J: TRBJ2-3; V: TRBV5-1; CDR3: CASSQSGSTDTQYF; DNA: TGCGCCAGCAGCCAGTCAGGGAGCACAGATACGCAGTATTTT
D: TRBD1; size: NA; J: TRBJ1-2; V: TRBV6-5; CDR3: CASSYRGQGGGYGYTF; DNA: TGTGCCAGCAGTTACCGCGGACAGGGGGGTGGCTATGGCTACACCTTC
D: NA; size: few; J: TRBJ2-3; V: TRBV14; CDR3: CASSRLSTDTQYF; DNA: TGTGCCAGCAGCCGTCTAAGTACAGATACGCAGTATTTT
D: NA; size: many; J: TRBJ2-7; V: TRBV7-2; CDR3: CASRPPGQKASEQYF; DNA: TGTGCCAGCAGACCACCGGGACAAAAGGCTTCCGAGCAGTACTTC
D: TRBD1; size: NA; J: TRBJ2-1; V: TRBV19; CDR3: CASSSDRGSYNEQFF; DNA: TGTGCCAGTAGCTCGGACAGGGGGTCCTACAATGAGCAGTTCTTC
D: TRBD1; size: many; J: TRBJ2-1; V: TRBV7-2; CDR3: CASSPDRWGEQFF; DNA: TGTGCCAGCAGCCCGGACAGGTGGGGTGAGCAGTTCTTC